This T cell receptor (beta chain) was retrieved from a study of blood T cell repertoires in COVID-19. Study-wide background: Whether acute or convalescent, the COVID-19 samples came from the United States, Italy and Spain. Sources were T cells, B-cell-depleted T cells, or PBMCs; the material itself was cDNA or gDNA.

It was during active infection that Seattle patients were enrolled and then longitudinally followed. In the source study's methods: Amplifying reference gene primers gave estimates of nucleated cell counts. The repertoire was sequenced with immunoSEQ multiplex PCR; TCRdb's copy has only in-frame clones and lacks some. The DNA was the basis for D and trimming; V, J and clone size are from that table. The table records fewer than 500,000 clones, about 90% of them present only once. The junction had 2 bases not matched to a gene; V was cut back by 1 base and J by 5 bases. Germline-derived CDR1 and CDR2 are SGHNT and YYREEE (reference sequence). This CDR3 spans 13 amino acids.

The source is a man between 18 and 29 years old with COVID-19, enrolled during active disease. The V gene is TRBV5-4, the J gene TRBJ2-7, with 8 bases fitting TRBD1. Sequenced sample: peripheral blood. This CDR3 reads CASSLSRGHEQYF. The DNA of the CDR3 is TGTGCCAGCAGCTTGAGCAGGGGGCACGAGCAGTACTTC.